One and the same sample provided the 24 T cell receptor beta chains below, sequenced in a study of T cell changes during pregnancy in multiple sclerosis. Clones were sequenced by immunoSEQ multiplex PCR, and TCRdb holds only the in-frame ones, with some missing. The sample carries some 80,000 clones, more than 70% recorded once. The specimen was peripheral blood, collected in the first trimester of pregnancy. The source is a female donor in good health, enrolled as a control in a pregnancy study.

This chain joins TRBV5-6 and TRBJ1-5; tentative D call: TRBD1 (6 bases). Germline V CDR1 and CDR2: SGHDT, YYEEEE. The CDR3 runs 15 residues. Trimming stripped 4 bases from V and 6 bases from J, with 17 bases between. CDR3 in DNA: TGTGCCAGCAGCCCGGGGGGGCTGGGAATTCAGCCCCAGCATTTT. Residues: CASSPGGLGIQPQHF.

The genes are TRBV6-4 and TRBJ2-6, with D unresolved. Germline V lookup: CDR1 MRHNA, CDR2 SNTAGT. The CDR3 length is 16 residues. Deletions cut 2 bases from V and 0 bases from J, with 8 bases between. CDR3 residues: CASSDGHSSGANVLTF. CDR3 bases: TGTGCCAGCAGTGACGGCCACAGCTCTGGGGCCAACGTCCTGACTTTC.

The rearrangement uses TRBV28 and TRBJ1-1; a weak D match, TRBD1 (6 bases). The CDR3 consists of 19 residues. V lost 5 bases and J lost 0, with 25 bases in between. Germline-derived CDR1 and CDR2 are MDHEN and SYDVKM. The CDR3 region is CASSQRWGAGGRLNTEAFF. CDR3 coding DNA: TGTGCCAGCAGTCAACGCTGGGGGGCCGGGGGGAGACTGAACACTGAAGCTTTCTTT.

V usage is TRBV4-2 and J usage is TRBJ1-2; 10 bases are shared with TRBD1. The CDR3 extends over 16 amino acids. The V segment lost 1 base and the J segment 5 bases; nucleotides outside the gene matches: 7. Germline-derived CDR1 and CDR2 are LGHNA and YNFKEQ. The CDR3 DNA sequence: TGTGCCAGCAGCCAAGTTGTCGGGACAGGGGTATATGGCTACACCTTC. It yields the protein CASSQVVGTGVYGYTF.

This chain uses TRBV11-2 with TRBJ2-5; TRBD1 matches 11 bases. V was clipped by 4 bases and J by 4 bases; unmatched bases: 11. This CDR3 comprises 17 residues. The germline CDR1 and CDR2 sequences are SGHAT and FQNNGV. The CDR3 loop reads CASSSRTGGRSGETQYF. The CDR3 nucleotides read TGTGCCAGCAGCTCCAGGACAGGGGGCCGGAGTGGAGAGACCCAGTACTTC. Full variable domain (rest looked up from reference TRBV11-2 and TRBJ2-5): EAGVAQSPRYKIIEKRQSVAFWCNPISGHATLYWYQQILGQGPKLLIQFQNNGVVDDSQLPKDRFSAERLKGVDSTLKIQPAKLEDSAVYLCASSSRTGGRSGETQYFGPGTRLLVL.

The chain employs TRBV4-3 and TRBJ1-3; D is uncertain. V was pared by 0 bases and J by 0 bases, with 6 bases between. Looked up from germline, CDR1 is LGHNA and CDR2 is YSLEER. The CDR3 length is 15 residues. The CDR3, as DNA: TGCGCCAGCAGCCAAGACGTGTTCTCTGGAAACACCATATATTTT. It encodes CASSQDVFSGNTIYF.

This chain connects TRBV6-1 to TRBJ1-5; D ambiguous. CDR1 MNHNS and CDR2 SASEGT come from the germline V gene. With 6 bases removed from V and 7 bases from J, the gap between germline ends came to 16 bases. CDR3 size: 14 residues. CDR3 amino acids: CASSPREGHQPQHF. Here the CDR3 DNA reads TGTGCCAGCAGCCCTAGGGAGGGCCACCAGCCCCAGCATTTT.

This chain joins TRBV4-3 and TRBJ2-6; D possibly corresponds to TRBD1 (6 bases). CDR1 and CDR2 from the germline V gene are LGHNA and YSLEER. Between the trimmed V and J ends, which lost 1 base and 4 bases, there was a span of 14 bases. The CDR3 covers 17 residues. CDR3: CASSQGQQGTGANVLTF. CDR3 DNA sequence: TGCGCCAGCAGCCAAGGACAACAGGGAACCGGGGCCAACGTCCTGACTTTC.

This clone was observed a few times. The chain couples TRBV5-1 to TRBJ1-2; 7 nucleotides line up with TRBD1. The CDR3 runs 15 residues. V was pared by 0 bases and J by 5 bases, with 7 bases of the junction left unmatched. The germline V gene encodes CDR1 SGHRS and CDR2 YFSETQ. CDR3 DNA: TGCGCCAGCAGCTTGGGACAGGGTGGGCGATATGGCTACACCTTC. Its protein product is CASSLGQGGRYGYTF.

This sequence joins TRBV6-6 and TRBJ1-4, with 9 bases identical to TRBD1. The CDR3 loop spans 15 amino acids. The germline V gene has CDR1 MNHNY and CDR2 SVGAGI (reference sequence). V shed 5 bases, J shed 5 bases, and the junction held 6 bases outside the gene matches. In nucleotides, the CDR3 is TGTGCCAGCAGTCCTAGGACAGGGGAAAATGAAAAACTGTTTTTT. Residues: CASSPRTGENEKLFF.

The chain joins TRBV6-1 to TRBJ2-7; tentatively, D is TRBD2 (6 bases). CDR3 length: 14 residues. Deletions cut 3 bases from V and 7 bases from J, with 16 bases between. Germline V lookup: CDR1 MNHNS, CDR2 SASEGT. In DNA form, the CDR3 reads TGTGCCAGCAGTGAGTCGGGAGATTCGCGGGAGCAGTACTTC. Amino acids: CASSESGDSREQYF.

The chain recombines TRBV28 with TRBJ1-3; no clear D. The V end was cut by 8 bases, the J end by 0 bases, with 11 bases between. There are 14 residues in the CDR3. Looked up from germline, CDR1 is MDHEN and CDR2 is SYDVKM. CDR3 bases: TGTGCCAGCGGCCCCGGGAGCTCTGGAAACACCATATATTTT. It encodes CASGPGSSGNTIYF.

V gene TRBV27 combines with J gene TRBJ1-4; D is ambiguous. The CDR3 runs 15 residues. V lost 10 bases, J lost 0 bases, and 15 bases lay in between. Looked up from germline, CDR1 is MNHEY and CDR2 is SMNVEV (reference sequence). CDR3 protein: CAKVEGGSTNEKLFF. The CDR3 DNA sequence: TGTGCCAAGGTGGAGGGTGGGTCAACTAATGAAAAACTGTTTTTT.

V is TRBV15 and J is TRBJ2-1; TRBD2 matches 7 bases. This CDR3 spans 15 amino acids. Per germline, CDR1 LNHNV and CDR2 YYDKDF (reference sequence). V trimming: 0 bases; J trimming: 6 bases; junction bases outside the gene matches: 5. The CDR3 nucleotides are TGTGCCACCAGCAGAGAACTGGGCGGGAGCAATGAGCAGTTCTTC. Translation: CATSRELGGSNEQFF.

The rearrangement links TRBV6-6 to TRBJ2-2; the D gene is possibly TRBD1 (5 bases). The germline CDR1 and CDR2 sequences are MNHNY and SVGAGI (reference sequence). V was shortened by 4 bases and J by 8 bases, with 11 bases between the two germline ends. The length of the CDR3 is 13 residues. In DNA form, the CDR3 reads TGTGCCAGCAGTTGGGGCCCTATGGGGGAGCTGTTTTTT. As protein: CASSWGPMGELFF.

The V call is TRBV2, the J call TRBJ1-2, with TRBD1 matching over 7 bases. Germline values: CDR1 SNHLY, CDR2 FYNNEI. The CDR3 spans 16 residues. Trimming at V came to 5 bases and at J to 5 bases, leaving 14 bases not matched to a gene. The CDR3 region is CASSLDGRGGPYGYTF. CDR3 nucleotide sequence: TGTGCCAGCAGTCTGGACGGGAGAGGGGGCCCTTATGGCTACACCTTC.

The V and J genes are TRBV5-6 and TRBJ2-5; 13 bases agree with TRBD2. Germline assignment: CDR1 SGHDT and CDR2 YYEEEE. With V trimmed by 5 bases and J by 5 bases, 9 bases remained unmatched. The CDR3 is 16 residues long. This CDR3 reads CASSGTSGAWGETQYF. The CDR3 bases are TGTGCCAGCAGTGGGACTAGCGGGGCCTGGGGGGAGACCCAGTACTTC.

CDR3 bases: TGTGCCACCAGCTCATCCGGGACTAGCGGGGGGGTAGAGACCCAGTACTTC. Translation: CATSSSGTSGGVETQYF. This sequence joins TRBV15 and TRBJ2-5, with TRBD2 matching over 16 bases. The germline V gene encodes CDR1 LNHNV and CDR2 YYDKDF (reference sequence). V shed 5 bases and J 4 bases; nucleotides not matched to a gene: 7. This CDR3 contains 17 residues.

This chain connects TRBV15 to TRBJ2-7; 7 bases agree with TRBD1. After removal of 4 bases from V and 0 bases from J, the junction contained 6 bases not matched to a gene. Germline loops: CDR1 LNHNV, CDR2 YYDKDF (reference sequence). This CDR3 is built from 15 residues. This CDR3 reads CATSTPGQSSYEQYF. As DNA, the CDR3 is TGTGCCACCAGCACGCCGGGACAGAGCTCCTACGAGCAGTACTTC.

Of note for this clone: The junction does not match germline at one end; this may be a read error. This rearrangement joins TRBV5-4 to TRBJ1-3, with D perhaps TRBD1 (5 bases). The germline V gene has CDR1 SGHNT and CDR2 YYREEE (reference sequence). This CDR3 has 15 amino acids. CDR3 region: CASNLQGVGGNTIYF. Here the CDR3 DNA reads TGTGCCAGCAACTTGCAGGGTGTGGGCGGAAACACCATATATTTT.

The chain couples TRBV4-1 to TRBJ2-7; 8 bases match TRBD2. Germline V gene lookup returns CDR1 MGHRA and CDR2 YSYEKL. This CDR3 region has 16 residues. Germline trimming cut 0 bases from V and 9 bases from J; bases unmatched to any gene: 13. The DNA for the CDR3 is TGCGCCAGCAGCCAAGATGCTGACCGGGGGGGGTGGGCGCAGTACTTC. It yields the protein CASSQDADRGGWAQYF.

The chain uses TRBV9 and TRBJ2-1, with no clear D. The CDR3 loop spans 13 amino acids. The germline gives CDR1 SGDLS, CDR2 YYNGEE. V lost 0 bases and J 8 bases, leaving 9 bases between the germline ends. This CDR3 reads CASSVGLMHEQFF. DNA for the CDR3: TGTGCCAGCAGCGTAGGACTGATGCATGAGCAGTTCTTC.

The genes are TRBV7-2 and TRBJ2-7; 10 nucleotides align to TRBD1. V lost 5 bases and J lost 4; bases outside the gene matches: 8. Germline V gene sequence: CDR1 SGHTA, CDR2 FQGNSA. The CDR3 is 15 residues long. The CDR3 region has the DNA TGTGCCAGCAGCAAGATGGGACAGGGGCTTTACGAGCAGTACTTC. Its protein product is CASSKMGQGLYEQYF.

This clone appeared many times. As DNA, the CDR3 is TGTGCCAGCAGCTTAGCCGGGGTCACTGAAGCTTTCTTT. Translation: CASSLAGVTEAFF. The chain uses TRBV7-6 and TRBJ1-1; D gene uncertain. The CDR3 spans 13 residues. CDR1 is SGHVS and CDR2 is FNYEAQ in the germline V gene. Trimming took 0 bases from V and 4 from J, leaving 6 bases between them.